This TCR beta chain was identified in a study of CD8+ T cells in alopecia areata. Study results and limitations: Scalp clonality, along with expanded CD8+ clones among the top 100, was significantly decreased by tofacitinib.

Treatment defined: oral pan-JAK inhibitor, 5-10 mg twice daily. RNA extraction and reverse transcription yielded cDNA as sequencing template. The assay was immunoSEQ multiplex PCR, and TCRdb's table has in-frame clones only and misses some. The table includes fewer than 150,000 clones, 80% to 90% detected once. As regards this clone: Its antigen is unidentified.

The CDR3 is 16 residues long. Germline V lookup: CDR1 SEHNR, CDR2 FQNEAQ (reference sequence). The ends lost 8 bases at V and 5 bases at J; junction bases unmatched: 12. The chain has TRBV7-9 and TRBJ2-1, with 10 bases aligning to TRBD2. The clonotype was recovered from a human donor with alopecia areata. The starting material was CD8+ T cells sorted from blood, obtained at week 4, from a patient treated with tofacitinib. The CDR3 sequence: CASYPLAGGWDNEQFF. The CDR3 nucleotides are TGTGCCAGCTACCCCTTAGCGGGGGGATGGGACAATGAGCAGTTCTTC.